The T cell receptor beta chain described here comes from a study of T cell changes during pregnancy in multiple sclerosis. The table lists this clone with a few counts. Trimming stripped 2 bases from V and 6 bases from J, with 13 bases between. The germline CDR1 and CDR2 sequences are SGHTA and FQGNSA. The CDR3 runs 14 residues. Using immunoSEQ multiplex PCR, the repertoire was profiled, and TCRdb retains in-frame clones only, with some absent. Of 55,000 to 70,000 clones detected, 93% appear once; the ten largest clones hold roughly 1.8%. The sequence was collected from a female donor with multiple sclerosis, enrolled in a pregnancy study. This chain uses TRBV7-2 with TRBJ1-2; TRBD1 might be the D (6 bases). Sample: peripheral blood, taken after pregnancy. The CDR3 protein is CASSLLTGTDGYTF. The CDR3 bases are TGTGCCAGCAGCTTACTCACAGGGACGGATGGCTACACCTTC.